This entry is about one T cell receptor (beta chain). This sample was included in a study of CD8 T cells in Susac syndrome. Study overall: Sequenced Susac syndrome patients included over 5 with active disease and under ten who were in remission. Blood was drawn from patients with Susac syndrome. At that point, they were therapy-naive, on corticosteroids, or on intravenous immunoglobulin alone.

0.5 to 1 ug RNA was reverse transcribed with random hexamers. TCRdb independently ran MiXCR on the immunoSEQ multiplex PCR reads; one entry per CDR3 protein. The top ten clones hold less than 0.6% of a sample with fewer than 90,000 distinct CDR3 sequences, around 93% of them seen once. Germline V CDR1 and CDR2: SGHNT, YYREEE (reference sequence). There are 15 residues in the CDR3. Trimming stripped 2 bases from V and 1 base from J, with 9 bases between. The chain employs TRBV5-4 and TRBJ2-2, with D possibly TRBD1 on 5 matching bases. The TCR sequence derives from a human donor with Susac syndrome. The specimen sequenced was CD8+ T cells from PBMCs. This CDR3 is CASSFGQGNTGELFF. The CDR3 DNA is TGTGCCAGCAGCTTCGGGCAGGGGAACACCGGGGAGCTGTTTTTT.